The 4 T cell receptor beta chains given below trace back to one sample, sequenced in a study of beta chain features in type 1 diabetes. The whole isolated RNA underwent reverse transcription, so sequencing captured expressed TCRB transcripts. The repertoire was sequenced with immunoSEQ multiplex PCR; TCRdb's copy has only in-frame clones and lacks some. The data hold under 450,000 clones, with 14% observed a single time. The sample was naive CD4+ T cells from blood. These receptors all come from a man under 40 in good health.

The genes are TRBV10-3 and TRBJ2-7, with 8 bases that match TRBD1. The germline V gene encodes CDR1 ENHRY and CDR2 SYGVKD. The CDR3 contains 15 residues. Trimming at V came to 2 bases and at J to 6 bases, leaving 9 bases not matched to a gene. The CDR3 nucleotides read TGTGCCATCAGTGAGACCCCGACAGGGGCGGGCGAGCAGTACGTC. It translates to CAISETPTGAGEQYV.

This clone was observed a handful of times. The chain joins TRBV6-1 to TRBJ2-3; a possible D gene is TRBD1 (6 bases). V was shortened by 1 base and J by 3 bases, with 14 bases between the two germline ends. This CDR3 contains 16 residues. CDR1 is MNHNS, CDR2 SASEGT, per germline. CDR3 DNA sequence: TGTGCCAGCAGTGAAGTACAGGGTCATGGAACAGATACGCAGTATTTT. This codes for CASSEVQGHGTDTQYF.

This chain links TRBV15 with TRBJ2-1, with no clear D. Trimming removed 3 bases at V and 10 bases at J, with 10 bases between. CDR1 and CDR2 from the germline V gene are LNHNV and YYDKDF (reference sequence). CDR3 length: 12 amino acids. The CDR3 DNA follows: TGTGCCACCAGCAGGCCAACAGCCGAGCAGTTCTTC. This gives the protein CATSRPTAEQFF.

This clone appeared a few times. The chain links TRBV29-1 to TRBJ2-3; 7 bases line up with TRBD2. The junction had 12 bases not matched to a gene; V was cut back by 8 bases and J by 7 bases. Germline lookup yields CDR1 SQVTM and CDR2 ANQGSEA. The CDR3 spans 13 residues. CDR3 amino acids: CSPKTSRRNTQYF. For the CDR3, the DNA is TGCAGCCCCAAGACTAGCCGGCGGAATACGCAGTATTTT.